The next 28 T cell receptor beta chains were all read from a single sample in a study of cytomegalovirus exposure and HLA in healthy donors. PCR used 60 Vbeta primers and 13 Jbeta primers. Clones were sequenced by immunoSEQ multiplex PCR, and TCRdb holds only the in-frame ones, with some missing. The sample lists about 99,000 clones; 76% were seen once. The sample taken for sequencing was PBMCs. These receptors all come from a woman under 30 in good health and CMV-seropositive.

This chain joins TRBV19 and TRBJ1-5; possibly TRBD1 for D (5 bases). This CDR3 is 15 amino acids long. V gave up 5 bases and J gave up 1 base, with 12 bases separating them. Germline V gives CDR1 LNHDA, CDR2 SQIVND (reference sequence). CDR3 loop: CASSGGGVSNQPQHF. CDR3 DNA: TGTGCCAGTAGTGGGGGAGGTGTGAGCAATCAGCCCCAGCATTTT.

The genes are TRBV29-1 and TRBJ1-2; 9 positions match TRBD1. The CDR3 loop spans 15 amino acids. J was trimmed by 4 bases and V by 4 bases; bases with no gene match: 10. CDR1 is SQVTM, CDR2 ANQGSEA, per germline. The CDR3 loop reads CSVGGGPDRGYGYTF. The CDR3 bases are TGCAGCGTTGGGGGGGGGCCGGACAGGGGCTATGGCTACACCTTC.

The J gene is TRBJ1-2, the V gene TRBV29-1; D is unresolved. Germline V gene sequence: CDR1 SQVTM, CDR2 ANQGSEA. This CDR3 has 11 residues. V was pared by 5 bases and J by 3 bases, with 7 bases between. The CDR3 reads CSVQLYYGYTF. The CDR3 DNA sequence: TGCAGCGTTCAACTTTACTATGGCTACACCTTC. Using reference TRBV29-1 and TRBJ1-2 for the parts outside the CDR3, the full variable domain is SAVISQKPSRDICQRGTSLTIQCQVDSQVTMMFWYRQQPGQSLTLIATANQGSEATYESGFVIDKFPISRPNLTFSTLTVSNMSPEDSSIYLCSVQLYYGYTFGSGTRLTVV.

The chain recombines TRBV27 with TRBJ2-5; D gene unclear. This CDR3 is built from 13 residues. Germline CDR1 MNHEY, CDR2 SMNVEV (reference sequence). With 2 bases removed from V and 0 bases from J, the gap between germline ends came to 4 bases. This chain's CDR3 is CASSLINQETQYF. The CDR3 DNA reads TGTGCCAGCAGTTTAATAAACCAAGAGACCCAGTACTTC.

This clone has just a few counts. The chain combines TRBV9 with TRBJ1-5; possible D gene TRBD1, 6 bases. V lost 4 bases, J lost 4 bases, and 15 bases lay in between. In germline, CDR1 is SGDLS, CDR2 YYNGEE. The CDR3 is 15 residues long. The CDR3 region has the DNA TGTGCCAGCAGCCCCCTAGGGGGACTAAATCAGCCCCAGCATTTT. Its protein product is CASSPLGGLNQPQHF.

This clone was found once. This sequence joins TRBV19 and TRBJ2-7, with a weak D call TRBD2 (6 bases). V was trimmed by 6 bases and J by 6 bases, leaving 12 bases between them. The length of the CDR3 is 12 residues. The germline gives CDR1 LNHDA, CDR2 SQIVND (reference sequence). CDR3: CASSGGGGEQYF. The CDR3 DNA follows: TGTGCCAGTAGCGGGGGTGGAGGCGAGCAGTACTTC.

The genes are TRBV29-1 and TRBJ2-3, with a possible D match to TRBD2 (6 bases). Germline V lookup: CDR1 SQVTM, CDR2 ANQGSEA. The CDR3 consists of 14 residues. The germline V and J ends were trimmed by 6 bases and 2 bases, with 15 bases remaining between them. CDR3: CSVDGEAATDTQYF. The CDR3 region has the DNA TGCAGCGTGGATGGGGAGGCGGCCACAGATACGCAGTATTTT.

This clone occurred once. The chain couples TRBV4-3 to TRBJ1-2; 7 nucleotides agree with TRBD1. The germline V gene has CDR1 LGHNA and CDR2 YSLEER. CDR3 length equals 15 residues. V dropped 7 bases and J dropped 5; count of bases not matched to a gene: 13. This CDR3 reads CASTQGVSGGYGYTF. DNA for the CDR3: TGCGCCAGCACTCAGGGGGTGTCTGGGGGTTATGGCTACACCTTC.

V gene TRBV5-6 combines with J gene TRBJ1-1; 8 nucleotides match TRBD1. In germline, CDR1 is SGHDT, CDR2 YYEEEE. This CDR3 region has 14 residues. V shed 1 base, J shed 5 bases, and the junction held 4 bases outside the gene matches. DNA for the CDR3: TGTGCCAGCAGCTTGATCGGACAGGGTACTGAAGCTTTCTTT. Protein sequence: CASSLIGQGTEAFF.

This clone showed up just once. The CDR3 spells CASSIGSGYTF. CDR3 in DNA: TGTGCCAGTAGTATCGGTAGTGGCTACACCTTC. This rearrangement joins TRBV19 to TRBJ1-2; D unclear. The germline gives CDR1 LNHDA, CDR2 SQIVND (reference sequence). V lost 3 bases and J 7 bases, leaving 6 bases between the germline ends. The CDR3 runs to 11 residues.

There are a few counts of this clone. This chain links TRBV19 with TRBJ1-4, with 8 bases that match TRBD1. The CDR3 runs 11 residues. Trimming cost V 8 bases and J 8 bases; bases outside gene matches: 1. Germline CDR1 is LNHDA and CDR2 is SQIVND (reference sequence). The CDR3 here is CASGTGEKLFF. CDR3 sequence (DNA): TGTGCCAGTGGGACAGGAGAAAAACTGTTTTTT.

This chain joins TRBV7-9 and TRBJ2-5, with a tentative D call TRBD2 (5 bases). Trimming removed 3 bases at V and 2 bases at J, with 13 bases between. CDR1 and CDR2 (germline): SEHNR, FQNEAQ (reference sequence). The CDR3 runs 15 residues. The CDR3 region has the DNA TGTGCCAGCAGCTTCGAGGGTCGGCAACAAGAGACCCAGTACTTC. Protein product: CASSFEGRQQETQYF.

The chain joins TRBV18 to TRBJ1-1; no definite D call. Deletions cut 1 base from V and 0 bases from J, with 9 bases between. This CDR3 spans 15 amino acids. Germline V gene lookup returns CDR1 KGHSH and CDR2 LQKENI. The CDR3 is CASSPRETMNTEAFF. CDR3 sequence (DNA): TGTGCCAGCTCACCACGGGAGACCATGAACACTGAAGCTTTCTTT.

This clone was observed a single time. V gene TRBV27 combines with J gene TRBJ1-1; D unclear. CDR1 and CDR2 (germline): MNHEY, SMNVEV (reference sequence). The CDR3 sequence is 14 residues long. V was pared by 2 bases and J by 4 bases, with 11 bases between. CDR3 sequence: CASSLNWEGTEAFF. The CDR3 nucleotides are TGTGCCAGCAGTTTAAATTGGGAGGGCACTGAAGCTTTCTTT.

Here the CDR3 DNA reads TGCGCCAGCAGCAAACAGCCGAACTATGGCTACACCTTC. It translates to CASSKQPNYGYTF. This chain uses TRBV4-1 with TRBJ1-2; D is unclear. CDR1 is MGHRA and CDR2 is YSYEKL in the germline V gene. Trimming pared 5 bases from V and 2 bases from J, leaving 9 bases between. The CDR3 has 13 amino acids.

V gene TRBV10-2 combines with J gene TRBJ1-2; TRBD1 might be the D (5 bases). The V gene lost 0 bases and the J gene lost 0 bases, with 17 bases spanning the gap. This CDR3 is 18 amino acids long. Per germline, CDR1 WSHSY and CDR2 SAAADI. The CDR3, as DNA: TGCGCCAGCAGTGAGTCGACTTTGCAGGGAAGAGCTAACTATGGCTACACCTTC. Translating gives CASSESTLQGRANYGYTF.

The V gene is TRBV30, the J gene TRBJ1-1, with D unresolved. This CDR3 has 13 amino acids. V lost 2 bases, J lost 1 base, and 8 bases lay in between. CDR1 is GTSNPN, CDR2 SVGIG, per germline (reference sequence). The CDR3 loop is CAWSPRQNTEAFF. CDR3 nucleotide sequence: TGTGCCTGGAGTCCCCGACAGAACACTGAAGCTTTCTTT.

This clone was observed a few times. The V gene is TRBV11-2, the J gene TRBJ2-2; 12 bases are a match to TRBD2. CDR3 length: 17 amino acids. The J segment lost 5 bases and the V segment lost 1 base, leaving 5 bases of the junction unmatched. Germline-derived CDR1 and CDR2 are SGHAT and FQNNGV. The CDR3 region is CASSLGSSGRVTGELFF. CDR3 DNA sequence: TGTGCCAGCAGCTTAGGGTCTAGCGGGAGGGTAACCGGGGAGCTGTTTTTT. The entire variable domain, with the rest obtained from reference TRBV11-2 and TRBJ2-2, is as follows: EAGVAQSPRYKIIEKRQSVAFWCNPISGHATLYWYQQILGQGPKLLIQFQNNGVVDDSQLPKDRFSAERLKGVDSTLKIQPAKLEDSAVYLCASSLGSSGRVTGELFFGEGSRLTVL.

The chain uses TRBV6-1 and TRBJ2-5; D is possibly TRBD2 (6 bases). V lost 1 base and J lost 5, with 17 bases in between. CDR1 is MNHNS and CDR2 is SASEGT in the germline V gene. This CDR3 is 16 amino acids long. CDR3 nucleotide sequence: TGTGCCAGCAGTGAAGGCTCGGGGCCGGGGGTGGAGACCCAGTACTTC. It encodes CASSEGSGPGVETQYF.

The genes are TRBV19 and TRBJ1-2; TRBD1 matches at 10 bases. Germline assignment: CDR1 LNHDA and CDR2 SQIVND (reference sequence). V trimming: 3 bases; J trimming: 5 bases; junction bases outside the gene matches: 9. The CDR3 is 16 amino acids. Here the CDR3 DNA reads TGTGCCAGTAGTATTCCAGGACAGGGGGTTCTTTATGGCTACACCTTC. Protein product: CASSIPGQGVLYGYTF.

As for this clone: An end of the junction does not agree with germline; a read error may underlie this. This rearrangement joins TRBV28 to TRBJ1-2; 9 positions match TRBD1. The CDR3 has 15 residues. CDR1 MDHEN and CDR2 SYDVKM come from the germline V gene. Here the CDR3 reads CASSSQKAPQGALVF. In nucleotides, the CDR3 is TGTGCCAGCAGTTCCCAAAAAGCTCCACAGGGGGCTCTCGTCTTC.

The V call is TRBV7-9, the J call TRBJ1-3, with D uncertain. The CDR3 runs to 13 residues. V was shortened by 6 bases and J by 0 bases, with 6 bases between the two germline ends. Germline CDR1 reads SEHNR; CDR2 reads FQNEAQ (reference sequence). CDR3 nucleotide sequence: TGTGCCAGCAGTATCCCCTCTGGAAACACCATATATTTT. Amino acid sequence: CASSIPSGNTIYF.

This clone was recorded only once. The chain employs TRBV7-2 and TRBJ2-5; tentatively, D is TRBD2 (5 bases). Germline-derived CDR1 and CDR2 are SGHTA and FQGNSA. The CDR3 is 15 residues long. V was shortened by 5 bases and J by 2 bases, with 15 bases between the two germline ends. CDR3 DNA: TGTGCCAGCAGCGACGGACCGGGCGGGCAAGAGACCCAGTACTTC. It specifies CASSDGPGGQETQYF.

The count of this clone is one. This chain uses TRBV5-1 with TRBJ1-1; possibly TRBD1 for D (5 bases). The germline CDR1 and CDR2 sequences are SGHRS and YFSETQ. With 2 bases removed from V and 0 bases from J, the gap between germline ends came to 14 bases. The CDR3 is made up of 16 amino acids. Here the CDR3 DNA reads TGCGCCAGCAGCTTACCTTACAGGCGTTTGAACACTGAAGCTTTCTTT. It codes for CASSLPYRRLNTEAFF.

CDR3 DNA sequence: TGTGCCAGCAGCCAGCTAGCGGGGCGAGCCTACGAGCAGTACTTC. Protein: CASSQLAGRAYEQYF. The chain employs TRBV5-6 and TRBJ2-7; TRBD2 matches at 9 bases. Germline V gene data show CDR1 as SGHDT and CDR2 as YYEEEE. V dropped 4 bases and J dropped 2; count of bases not matched to a gene: 7. The CDR3 is 15 residues long. The whole variable domain, filled in from reference TRBV5-6 and TRBJ2-7, reads DAGVTQSPTHLIKTRGQQVTLRCSPKSGHDTVSWYQQALGQGPQFIFQYYEEEERQRGNFPDRFSGHQFPNYSSELNVNALLLGDSALYLCASSQLAGRAYEQYFGPGTRLTVT.

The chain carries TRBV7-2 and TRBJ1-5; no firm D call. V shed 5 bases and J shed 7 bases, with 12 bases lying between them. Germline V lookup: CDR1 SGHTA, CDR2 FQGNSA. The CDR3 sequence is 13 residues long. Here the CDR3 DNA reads TGTGCCAGCAGCCCAGAGTCAGGCCAGCCCCAGCATTTT. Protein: CASSPESGQPQHF. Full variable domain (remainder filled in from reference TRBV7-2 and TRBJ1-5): GAGVSQSPSNKVTEKGKDVELRCDPISGHTALYWYRQSLGQGLEFLIYFQGNSAPDKSGLPSDRFSAERTGGSVSTLTIQRTQQEDSAVYLCASSPESGQPQHFGDGTRLSIL.

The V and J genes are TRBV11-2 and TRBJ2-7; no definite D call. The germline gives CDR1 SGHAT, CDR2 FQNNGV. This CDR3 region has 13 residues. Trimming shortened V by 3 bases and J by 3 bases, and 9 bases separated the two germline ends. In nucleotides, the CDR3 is TGTGCCAGCAGCTTTGAGGAGATCTACGAGCAGTACTTC. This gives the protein CASSFEEIYEQYF.

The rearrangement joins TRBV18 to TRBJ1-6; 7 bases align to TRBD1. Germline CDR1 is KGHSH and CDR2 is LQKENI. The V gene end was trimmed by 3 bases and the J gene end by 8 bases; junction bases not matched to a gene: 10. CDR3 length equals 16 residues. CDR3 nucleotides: TGTGCCAGCTCACCCCGACAGGGTACCGTATATTCACCCCTCCACTTT. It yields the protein CASSPRQGTVYSPLHF.